This T cell receptor (beta chain) was identified in a study of radiotherapy plus CTLA-4 blockade in lung cancer. Study-wide background: Objective response was observed in around a sixth of patients, and disease control in roughly 31%.

TCRdb's copy holds only in-frame clones and misses some; the assay was immunoSEQ multiplex PCR. The sample includes some 78,000 clones, around 84% of them seen just once. In regard to this clone: The antigen remains unidentified.

Between the trimmed V and J ends, which lost 7 bases and 0 bases, there was a span of 16 bases. Germline V gene sequence: CDR1 MNHEY, CDR2 SMNVEV (reference sequence). The CDR3 runs 16 residues. Chemo-refractory metastatic non-small-cell lung cancer patients were treated with focal radiation plus CTLA-4 blockade with ipilimumab. Notes on the study in general: Strongest reported response predictors: early blood clone changes and post-radiation interferon-beta. TCR clones originating in tumors grew in number in blood after radiotherapy plus ipilimumab.

This rearrangement joins TRBV27 to TRBJ1-3, with D tentatively TRBD1 (5 bases). The specimen comprised peripheral blood, sampled from a patient treated with radiotherapy plus ipilimumab. This clonotype was obtained from a human donor with non-small cell lung cancer who had stable disease on radiotherapy plus ipilimumab. In DNA, the CDR3 is TGTGCCAGCAATTTCAGGACAAGTAGCTCTGGAAACACCATATATTTT. Amino acids: CASNFRTSSSGNTIYF.